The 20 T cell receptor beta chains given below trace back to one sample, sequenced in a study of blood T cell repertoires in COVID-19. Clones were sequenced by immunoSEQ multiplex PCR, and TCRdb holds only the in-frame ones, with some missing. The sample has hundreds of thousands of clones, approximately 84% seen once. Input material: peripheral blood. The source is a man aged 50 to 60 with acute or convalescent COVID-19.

CDR3: CAWKRGTDGYTF. The CDR3, as DNA: TGTGCCTGGAAAAGGGGAACGGATGGCTACACCTTC. V and J are TRBV30 and TRBJ1-2; TRBD1 might be the D (5 bases). Germline CDR1 GTSNPN, CDR2 SVGIG (reference sequence). The CDR3 is 12 amino acids. V was trimmed by 4 bases and J by 6 bases, leaving 12 bases between them.

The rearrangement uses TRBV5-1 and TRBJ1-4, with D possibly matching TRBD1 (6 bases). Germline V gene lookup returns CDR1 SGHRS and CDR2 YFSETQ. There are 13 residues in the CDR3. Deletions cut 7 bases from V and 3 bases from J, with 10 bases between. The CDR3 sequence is CASRQVSNEKLFF. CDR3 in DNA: TGCGCCAGCCGACAGGTATCTAATGAAAAACTGTTTTTT. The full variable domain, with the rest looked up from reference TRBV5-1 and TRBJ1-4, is KAGVTQTPRYLIKTRGQQVTLSCSPISGHRSVSWYQQTPGQGLQFLFEYFSETQRNKGNFPGRFSGRQFSNSRSEMNVSTLELGDSALYLCASRQVSNEKLFFGSGTQLSVL.

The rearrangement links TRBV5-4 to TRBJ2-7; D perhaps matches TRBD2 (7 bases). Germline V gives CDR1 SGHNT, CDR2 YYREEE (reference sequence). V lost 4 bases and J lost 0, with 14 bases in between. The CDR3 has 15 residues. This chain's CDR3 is CASSRGGADSYEQYF. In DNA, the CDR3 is TGTGCCAGCAGCAGGGGGGGGGCGGACTCCTACGAGCAGTACTTC.

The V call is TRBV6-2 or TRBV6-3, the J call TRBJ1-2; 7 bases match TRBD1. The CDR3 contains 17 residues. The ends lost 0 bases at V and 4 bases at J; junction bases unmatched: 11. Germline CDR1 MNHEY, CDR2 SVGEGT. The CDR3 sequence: CASSYSRQGGAGYGYTF. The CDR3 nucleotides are TGTGCCAGCAGTTACTCTCGTCAAGGGGGCGCGGGCTATGGCTACACCTTC.

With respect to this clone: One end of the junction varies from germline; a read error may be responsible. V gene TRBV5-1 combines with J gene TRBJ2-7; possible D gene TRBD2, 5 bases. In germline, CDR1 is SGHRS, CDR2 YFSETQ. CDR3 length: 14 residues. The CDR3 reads CASRFGETRYEQYF. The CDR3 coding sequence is TGCGCCAGCCGCTTCGGGGAAACCAGATACGAGCAGTACTTC.

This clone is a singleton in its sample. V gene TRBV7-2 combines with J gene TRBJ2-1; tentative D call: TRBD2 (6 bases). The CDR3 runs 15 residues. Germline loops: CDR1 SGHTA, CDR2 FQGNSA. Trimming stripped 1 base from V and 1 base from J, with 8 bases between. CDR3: CASSLEGTSYNEQFF. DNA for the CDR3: TGTGCCAGCAGCTTAGAAGGGACTTCCTACAATGAGCAGTTCTTC.

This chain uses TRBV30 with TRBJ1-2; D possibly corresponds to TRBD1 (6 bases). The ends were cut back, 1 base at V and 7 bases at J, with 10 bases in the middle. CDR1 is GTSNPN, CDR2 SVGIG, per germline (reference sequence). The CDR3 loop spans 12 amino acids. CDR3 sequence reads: CAWSAGVGGYTF. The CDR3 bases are TGTGCCTGGAGTGCAGGGGTAGGTGGCTACACCTTC.

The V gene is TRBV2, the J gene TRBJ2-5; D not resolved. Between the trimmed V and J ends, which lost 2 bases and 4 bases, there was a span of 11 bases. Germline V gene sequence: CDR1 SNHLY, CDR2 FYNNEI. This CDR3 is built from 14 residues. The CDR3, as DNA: TGTGCCAGCAGTGAAAGTCAGGTAGGAGAGACCCAGTACTTC. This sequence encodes CASSESQVGETQYF.

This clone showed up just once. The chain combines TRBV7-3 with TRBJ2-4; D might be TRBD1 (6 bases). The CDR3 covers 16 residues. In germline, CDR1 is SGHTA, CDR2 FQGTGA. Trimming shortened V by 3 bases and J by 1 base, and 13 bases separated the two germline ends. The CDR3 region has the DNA TGTGCCAGCAGCTTGGGGGCCAGACCCGCCAAAAACATTCAGTACTTC. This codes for CASSLGARPAKNIQYF.

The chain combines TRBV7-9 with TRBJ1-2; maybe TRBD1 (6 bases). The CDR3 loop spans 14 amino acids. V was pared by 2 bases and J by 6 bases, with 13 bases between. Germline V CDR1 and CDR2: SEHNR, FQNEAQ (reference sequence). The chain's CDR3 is CASSLQGYGNGYTF. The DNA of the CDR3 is TGTGCCAGCAGCTTACAGGGGTACGGGAATGGCTACACCTTC.

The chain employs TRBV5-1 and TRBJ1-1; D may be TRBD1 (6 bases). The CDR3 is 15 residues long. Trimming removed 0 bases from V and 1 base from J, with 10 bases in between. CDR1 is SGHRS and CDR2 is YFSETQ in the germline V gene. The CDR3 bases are TGCGCCAGCAGCTTGGATGGCAGGGGGAACACTGAAGCTTTCTTT. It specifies CASSLDGRGNTEAFF.

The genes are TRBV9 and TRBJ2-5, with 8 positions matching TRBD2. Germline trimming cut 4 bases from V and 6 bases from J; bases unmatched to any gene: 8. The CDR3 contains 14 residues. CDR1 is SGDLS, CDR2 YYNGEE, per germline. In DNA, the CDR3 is TGTGCCAGCAGCTTAGGACTAGCAACACAGACCCAGTACTTC. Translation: CASSLGLATQTQYF.

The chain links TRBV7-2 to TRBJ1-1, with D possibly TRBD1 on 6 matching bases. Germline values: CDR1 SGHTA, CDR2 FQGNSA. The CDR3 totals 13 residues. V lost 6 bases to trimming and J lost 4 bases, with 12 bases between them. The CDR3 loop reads CASSIQGSTEAFF. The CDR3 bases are TGTGCCAGCAGTATACAGGGTAGCACTGAAGCTTTCTTT.

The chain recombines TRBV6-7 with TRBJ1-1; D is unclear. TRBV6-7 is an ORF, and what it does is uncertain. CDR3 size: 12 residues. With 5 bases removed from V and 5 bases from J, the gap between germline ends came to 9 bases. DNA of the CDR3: TGTGCCAGCAGTCCCAAGCCGACTGAAGCTTTCTTT. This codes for CASSPKPTEAFF.

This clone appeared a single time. In DNA form, the CDR3 reads TGTGCCAGCAGCCCCAGTGCAGGACAGGGGGAGACCCAGTACTTC. Its translation is CASSPSAGQGETQYF. The genes are TRBV7-6 and TRBJ2-5, with TRBD1 matching over 9 bases. The CDR3 totals 15 residues. The V segment lost 5 bases and the J segment 5 bases; nucleotides outside the gene matches: 9. The germline V gene has CDR1 SGHVS and CDR2 FNYEAQ. The full variable domain, its missing parts supplied by reference TRBV7-6 and TRBJ2-5, is GAGVSQSPRYKVTKRGQDVALRCDPISGHVSLYWYRQALGQGPEFLTYFNYEAQQDKSGLPNDRFSAERPEGSISTLTIQRTEQRDSAMYRCASSPSAGQGETQYFGPGTRLLVL.

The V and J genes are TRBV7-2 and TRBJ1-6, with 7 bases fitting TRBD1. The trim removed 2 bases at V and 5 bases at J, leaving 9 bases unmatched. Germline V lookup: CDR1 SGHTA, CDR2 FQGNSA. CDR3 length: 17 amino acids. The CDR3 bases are TGTGCCAGCAGCTTATCGGGCCAGGGGGGCGATAATTCACCCCTCCACTTT. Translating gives CASSLSGQGGDNSPLHF.

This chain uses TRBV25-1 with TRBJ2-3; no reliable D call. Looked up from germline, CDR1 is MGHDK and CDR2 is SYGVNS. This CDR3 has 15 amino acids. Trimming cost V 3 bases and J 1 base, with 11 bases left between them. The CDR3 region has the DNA TGTGCCAGCAGTGAGCCTAATCTGGGCACAGATACGCAGTATTTT. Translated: CASSEPNLGTDTQYF.

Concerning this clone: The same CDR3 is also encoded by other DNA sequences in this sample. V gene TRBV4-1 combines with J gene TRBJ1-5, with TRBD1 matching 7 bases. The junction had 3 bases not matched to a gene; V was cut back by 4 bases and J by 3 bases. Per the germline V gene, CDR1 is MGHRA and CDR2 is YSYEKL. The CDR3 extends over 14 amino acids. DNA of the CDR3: TGCGCCAGCAGCCTCGGACAGGCCAATCAGCCCCAGCATTTT. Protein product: CASSLGQANQPQHF.

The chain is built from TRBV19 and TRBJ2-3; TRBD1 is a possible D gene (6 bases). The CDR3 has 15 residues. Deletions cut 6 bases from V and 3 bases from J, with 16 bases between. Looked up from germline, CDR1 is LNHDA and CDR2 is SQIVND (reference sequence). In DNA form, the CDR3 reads TGTGCCAGTAGCCCACGACAGGTTAGAACAGATACGCAGTATTTT. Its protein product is CASSPRQVRTDTQYF.

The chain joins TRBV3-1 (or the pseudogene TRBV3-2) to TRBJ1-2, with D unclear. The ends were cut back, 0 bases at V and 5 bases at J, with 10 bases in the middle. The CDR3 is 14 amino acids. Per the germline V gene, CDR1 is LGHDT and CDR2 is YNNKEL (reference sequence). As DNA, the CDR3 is TGTGCCAGCAGCCAAGATGCGGTAAGGTATGGCTACACCTTC. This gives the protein CASSQDAVRYGYTF.